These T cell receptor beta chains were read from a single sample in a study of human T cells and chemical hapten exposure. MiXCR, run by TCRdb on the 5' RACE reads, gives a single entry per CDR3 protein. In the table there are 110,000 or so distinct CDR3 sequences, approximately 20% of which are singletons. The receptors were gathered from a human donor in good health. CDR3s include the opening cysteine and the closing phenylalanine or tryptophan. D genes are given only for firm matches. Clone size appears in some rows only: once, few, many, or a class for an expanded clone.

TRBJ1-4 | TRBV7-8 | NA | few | TGTGCCAGCAGCTTCCAGGGGCCGCGAAATGAAAAACTGTTTTTT | CASSFQGPRNEKLFF
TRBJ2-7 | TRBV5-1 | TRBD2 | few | TGCGCCAGCTCTCTACGGGGGGGCGTGAGCAACGAGCAGTACTTC | CASSLRGGVSNEQYF
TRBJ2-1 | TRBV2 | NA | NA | TGTGCCAGCAGTGAGGGGCCCTCCCTGATTTCCAATGAGCAGTTCTTC | CASSEGPSLISNEQFF
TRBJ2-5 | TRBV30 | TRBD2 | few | TGTGCCTGGAGCTACTCCGGGACTAGCGGGAGGTTGGCCCAGTACTTC | CAWSYSGTSGRLAQYF
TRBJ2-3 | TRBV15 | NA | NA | TGTGCCACCAGCAGAGATATGTCGGCAGGGGAAACGCAGTATTTT | CATSRDMSAGETQYF
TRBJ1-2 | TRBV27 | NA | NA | TGTGCCAGCAGTACATTAAGACGGAGAAGCTATGGCTACACCTTC | CASSTLRRRSYGYTF
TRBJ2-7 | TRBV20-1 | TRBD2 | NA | TGCGGTGCTAGAGTACCGGGAGGGCCGGACGAGCAGTACTTC | CGARVPGGPDEQYF
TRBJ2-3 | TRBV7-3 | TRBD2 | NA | TGTGCCAGCAGCCCGGGACTAGTGACAAATACGCAGTATTTT | CASSPGLVTNTQYF
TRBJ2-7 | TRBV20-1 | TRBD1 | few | TGCAGTGCTAGCCCCGGGACAGGGAAAGCCTACGAGCAGTACTTC | CSASPGTGKAYEQYF
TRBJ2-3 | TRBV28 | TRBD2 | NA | TGTGCCAGCAGCCGACTAGCGGGAGTGTCCTCAGATACGCAGTATTTT | CASSRLAGVSSDTQYF
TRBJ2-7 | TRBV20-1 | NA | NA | TGCAGTGCTAGGGGCCAACAGGTTCTTTACGAGCAGTACTTC | CSARGQQVLYEQYF
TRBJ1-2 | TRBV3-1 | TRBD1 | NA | TGTGCCAGCAGCCACTACAGGGGGGATAACTATGGCTACACCTTC | CASSHYRGDNYGYTF
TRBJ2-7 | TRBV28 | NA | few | TGTGCCAGCAGTTTTTTAGCCTCCGAGCAGTACTTC | CASSFLASEQYF
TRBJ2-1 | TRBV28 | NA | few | TGTGCCAGCAGTCGTATGGGGTTTGGGTTCTTC | CASSRMGFGFF
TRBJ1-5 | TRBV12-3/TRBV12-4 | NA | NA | TGTGCCAGCAGTTTGAACCTACAACTCAATCAGCCCCAGCATTTT | CASSLNLQLNQPQHF
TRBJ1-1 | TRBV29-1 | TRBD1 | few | TGCAGCGCAGGACAGGGGCAACAGAACACTGAAGCTTTCTTT | CSAGQGQQNTEAFF